The next 3 T cell receptor beta chains were all read from a single sample in a study of cytomegalovirus exposure and HLA in healthy donors. The primer mix had 60 Vbeta and 13 Jbeta primers. Profiling relied on immunoSEQ multiplex PCR, and the TCRdb table lists in-frame clones only, not all of them. The data hold about 120,000 clones, with approximately 80% observed a single time. Input material: PBMCs. All receptors derive from a young woman in good health and CMV-seronegative.

The V gene is TRBV7-9, the J gene TRBJ1-1, with D perhaps TRBD1 (6 bases). Germline V gene data show CDR1 as SEHNR and CDR2 as FQNEAQ (reference sequence). Between the trimmed V and J ends, which lost 5 bases and 5 bases, there was a span of 18 bases. This CDR3 spans 15 amino acids. The CDR3, as DNA: TGTGCCAGCAGCCCCTTCAGGGGTCCGGGGACTGAAGCTTTCTTT. It specifies CASSPFRGPGTEAFF.

V usage is TRBV19 and J usage is TRBJ1-2; 9 bases map to TRBD1. This CDR3 contains 15 residues. The germline gives CDR1 LNHDA, CDR2 SQIVND (reference sequence). V shed 3 bases, J shed 7 bases, and the junction held 9 bases outside the gene matches. DNA of the CDR3: TGTGCCAGTAGTATTCGGGACAGGGCGGTCAGTGGCTACACCTTC. This codes for CASSIRDRAVSGYTF.

The sample holds one count of this clone. V usage is TRBV7-6 and J usage is TRBJ1-1; D is possibly TRBD1 (6 bases). V lost 4 bases and J lost 4, with 10 bases in between. Germline assignment: CDR1 SGHVS and CDR2 FNYEAQ. The CDR3 contains 13 residues. As DNA, the CDR3 is TGTGCCAGCAGCTCAGGGGTGGGCACTGAAGCTTTCTTT. Its protein product is CASSSGVGTEAFF.